The clone carrying this TCR beta chain was seen many times. Antigen specificity is unknown. The CDR3 contains 15 residues. Trimming shortened V by 5 bases and J by 3 bases, and 16 bases separated the two germline ends. The germline V gene has CDR1 SGHAT and CDR2 FQNNGV. This record belongs to a study of T cells in Graves' hyperthyroidism and ophthalmopathy. Study at large: Any treatment followed the collection of peripheral blood at initial diagnosis.

Whole-study results and caveats: From stable hyperthyroidism, ophthalmopathy was separated by a 13 V-J model.

Template material for amplifying TCR beta CDR3 regions consisted of RNA transcripts. Using the HTBI primer set, a first-round RT-PCR was run on the TCR CDR3. TCRdb called the multiplex PCR reads again in MiXCR, with one record for every CDR3 protein. The sample records about 410,000 distinct CDR3 sequences, roughly 15% being singletons. The sequence derives from a man in his late teens or twenties with Graves' ophthalmopathy. The sample was blood. The chain couples TRBV11-2 to TRBJ1-1; perhaps TRBD1 as D (5 bases). The CDR3 spells CASSRPQGRDTEAFF. CDR3 nucleotide sequence: TGTGCCAGCAGCAGACCCCAGGGCCGTGACACTGAAGCTTTCTTT.